This T cell receptor beta chain stems from a study of cytomegalovirus exposure and HLA in healthy donors. V was pared by 0 bases and J by 10 bases, with 3 bases of the junction left unmatched. The V gene's germline CDR1 is SGHVS and CDR2 FQNEAQ. The CDR3 sequence is 14 residues long. Vbeta (60) and Jbeta (13) primers were used in the PCR. Using immunoSEQ multiplex PCR, the repertoire was profiled, and TCRdb retains in-frame clones only, with some absent. This sample has fewer than 200,000 clones, with about 75% found just once. J is TRBJ1-1 and V is TRBV7-8; the match to TRBD1 covers 12 bases. The source is a female donor in good health and CMV-seronegative. Specimen: PBMCs. Here the CDR3 reads CASSLAGTGGRAFF. CDR3 nucleotide sequence: TGTGCCAGCAGCTTAGCCGGGACAGGGGGCAGAGCTTTCTTT.